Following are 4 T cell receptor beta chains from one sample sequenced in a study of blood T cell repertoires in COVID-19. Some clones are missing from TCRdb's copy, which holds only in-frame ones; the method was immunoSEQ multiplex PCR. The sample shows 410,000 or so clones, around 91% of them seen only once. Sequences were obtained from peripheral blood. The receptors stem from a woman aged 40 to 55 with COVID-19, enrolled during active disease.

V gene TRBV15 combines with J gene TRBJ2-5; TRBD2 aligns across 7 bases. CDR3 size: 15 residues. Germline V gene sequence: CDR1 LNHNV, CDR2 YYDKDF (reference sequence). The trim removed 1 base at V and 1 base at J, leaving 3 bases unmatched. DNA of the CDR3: TGTGCCACCAGCAGAGGTAGCGGGCCCCAAGAGACCCAGTACTTC. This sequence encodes CATSRGSGPQETQYF. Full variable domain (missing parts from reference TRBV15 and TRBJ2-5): DAMVIQNPRYQVTQFGKPVTLSCSQTLNHNVMYWYQQKSSQAPKLLFHYYDKDFNNEADTPDNFQSRRPNTSFCFLDIRSPGLGDTAMYLCATSRGSGPQETQYFGPGTRLLVL.

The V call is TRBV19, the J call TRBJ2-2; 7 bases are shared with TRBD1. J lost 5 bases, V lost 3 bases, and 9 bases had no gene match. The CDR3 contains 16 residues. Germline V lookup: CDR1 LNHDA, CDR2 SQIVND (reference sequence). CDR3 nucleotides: TGTGCCAGTAGTATGCCTTGGGACAGAAGGACCGGGGAGCTGTTTTTT. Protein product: CASSMPWDRRTGELFF.

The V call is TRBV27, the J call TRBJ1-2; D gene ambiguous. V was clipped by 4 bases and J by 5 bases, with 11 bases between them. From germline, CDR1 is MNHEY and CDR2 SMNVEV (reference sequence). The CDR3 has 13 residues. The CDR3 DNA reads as TGTGCCAGCAGTTCCTTTAGGGAGTATGGCTACACCTTC. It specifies CASSSFREYGYTF.

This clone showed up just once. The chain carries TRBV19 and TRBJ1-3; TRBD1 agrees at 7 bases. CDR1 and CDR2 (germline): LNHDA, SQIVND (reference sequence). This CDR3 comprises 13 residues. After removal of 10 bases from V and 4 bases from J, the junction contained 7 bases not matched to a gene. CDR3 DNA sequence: TGTGCCACCGTAGGGACAGCGGGAAACACCATATATTTT. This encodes CATVGTAGNTIYF.